The entry below describes one T cell receptor beta chain. This sample stems from a study of blood T cell repertoires in COVID-19. Turning to the study itself: Sites in the United States, Italy and Spain provided acute and convalescent COVID-19 samples. PBMCs, B-cell-depleted T cells, or T cells provided the cDNA or gDNA that made up the material.

The V gene's germline CDR1 is SGHTA and CDR2 FQGNSA. V gave up 2 bases and J gave up 2 bases; unmatched junction bases: 9. The CDR3 contains 17 residues. In the original processing: Scientists estimated how many nucleated cells there were by amplifying reference gene primers. The table came from immunoSEQ multiplex PCR; TCRdb's copy has only in-frame clones and leaves some out. V and J calls and clone size are copied from that table; D and trimming were computed from the DNA. The sample has 150,000 to 200,000 clones, approximately 95% seen once; the top ten hold roughly 2.1%. Patients of the Seattle cohort, enrolled during active infection, were followed longitudinally.

Sequenced input: peripheral blood. The sequence came from a woman in her fifties or sixties with COVID-19, enrolled during active disease. This chain connects TRBV7-2 to TRBJ2-3; 8 nucleotides line up with TRBD2. The CDR3 here is CASSLFLGGVNTDTQYF. CDR3 nucleotide sequence: TGTGCCAGCAGCTTATTTCTCGGGGGGGTTAACACAGATACGCAGTATTTT.